This T cell receptor (beta chain) derives from a study of T cell responses to AZD1222 COVID-19 vaccine (dated by TCRdb to the early 2020s). About the study as a whole: AZD1222 recipients whose second dose came at about 4 weeks and those whose second dose came at about 12 weeks were combined into one group, since spike-specific TCR depth and breadth did not differ between the two schedules. TCR sequencing covered over 230 trial participants: 200 to 220 given two doses of AZD1222 and 26 given two doses of MenACWY control vaccine. Trial participants were enrolled by age into 18-55, 56-69 and 70-plus year subgroups, with roughly 150, 30 and 60 TCR-sequenced participants respectively. Here is what the overall study found, with its caveats: After two AZD1222 doses, spike-specific TCR breadth and depth were significantly higher than at day 0 and than in MenACWY recipients. Epitopes outside the regions mutated in the B.1.351 and B.1.1.7 variants were reportedly recognized by nearly half of the unique spike-specific TCRs. CD4 TCRs associated with the vaccine covered the entire spike protein, and the dominant responses were in regions 160-218 and 743-854. Participants were mostly white British, with more females than males. The authors suggested clonal diversity may have been underestimated. Because no samples from the day 14 peak response were available, repertoires could be characterized only after the peak T cell response. Conclusions about previously exposed vaccinees were limited because only a handful of AZD1222 recipients were SARS-CoV-2 seropositive at baseline. In the small 56-69-year group, the increase in depth fell short of significance, most likely because of low power.

The time point tag for this specimen amounts to: baseline before first vaccination. Vaccinee samples were obtained from the UK trials COV001 and COV002, which included a single-blind randomized controlled phase 2/3 trial of AZD1222 (ChAdOx1 nCoV-19) in healthy adults. For TCRbeta chain sequencing, PBMC samples from trial participants were taken at day 0 and at day 28 after the second dose. Points on this clone: It lacks a known antigen. No much larger clone exists at a distance of one base, and base qualities are not known.

The CDR3 contains 15 residues, cysteine and phenylalanine counted. Solely the CDR3 DNA is kept, with 45 bases framed from the first base. V and J are truncated by 0 bases and 5 bases respectively, leaving an intervening sequence of 14 bases. CDR1 SGHTS and CDR2 YDEGEE were looked up in the germline V gene. The CDR3 regions of human TCRbeta chains were analyzed by immunosequencing. The paper's data handling went like this. TCRs in the repertoires were matched against a reference library of SARS-CoV-2-specific TCRs that had been generated with the MIRA antigen-specificity platform. Breadth was defined as the fraction of unique TCRs that were SARS-CoV-2-associated, and depth was defined as the fraction of total T cells that were SARS-CoV-2-associated. Each spike-specific TCR was assigned to its reactive spike region and to a CD4 or CD8 class using the MIRA data. Log10-transformed breadth and depth values were compared by one-way ANOVA with Sidak's multiple comparisons tests. This is the immuneACCESS table as TCRdb keeps it, with only in-frame sequences that have V and J called. A part of the clones is gone; compared with another copy, unresolved V genes explain less than half, and the rest is unexplained. V, J and clone size are taken as reported in that table, and D and trimming were inferred from the DNA itself. The sample profile shows approximately 100,000 clones; around 87% of them were found once. The leading ten clones occupy 3.3% of the sample.

The sequence links TRBV5-8 to TRBJ1-1; the best D guess is TRBD1, with 6 bases matching. The sequencing used peripheral blood, collected on day 0 of AZD1222 vaccination. This clonotype was sampled from an adult in good health. The sequence in DNA is TGTGCCAGCAGCTTGGTCAACGGGGGGCAAACTGAAGCTTTCTTT. Translated, it reads CASSLVNGGQTEAFF.